This TCR beta chain appears in the sequencing data of a study of T cells expressing NK-cell markers. Overall study: Among eight sequenced donors, seven carried HCMV seropositivity while one was seronegative.

About this clonotype itself: The antigen is undetermined.

Study conclusions and caveats: Dominant NKG2C+ clonotypes were found to form about 1.0-7.5% of CD8+ T cells in 5 or 6 donors. Also leading the CD3+CD56-NKG2C+ fraction in a handful of donors were these clonotypes.

5'RACE template switching with UMIs produced the TCR beta cDNA. TCRdb reprocessed the 5' RACE reads; each CDR3 protein has one entry and no DNA is given. This listing includes under 600,000 distinct CDR3 sequences. This CDR3 has 17 amino acids. Germline V gene sequence: CDR1 SGHDT, CDR2 YYEEEE. Input material: blood T cells: a sorted CD56 or NKG2C T cell subset, CD4+ or CD8+ T cells, or bulk PBMC T cells (not recorded which). This chain uses TRBV5-6 with TRBJ2-1; TCRdb outputs TRBD2, but without DNA this stays unchecked. The sequence derives from a woman aged 45-59 years in good health. This CDR3 is CASSPVRKGLPYNEQFF.